This is a list of T cell receptor beta chains from one sample in a study of blood T cells in healthy people across ages. Each CDR3 protein is one row after TCRdb ran MiXCR on the 5' RACE reads. The sample yields more than 750,000 distinct CDR3 sequences, about 27% seen once. This same sample was also part of a study on T cells of mothers and their children.

Sample: blood. Receptors were obtained from a woman in her thirties or forties in good health. Both conserved end residues are part of each CDR3. The D gene is left open where the match is weak. Clone size is stated in some rows and not others, as once, few, many or a class when expanded.

J gene,D gene,V gene,clone size,CDR3 length,CDR3 protein,CDR3 DNA
TRBJ1-6,.,TRBV5-1,.,15,CASSSRGVDNSPLHF,TGCGCCAGCAGCTCCCGAGGAGTTGATAATTCACCCCTCCACTTT
TRBJ1-1,TRBD1,TRBV30,few,14,CAWTRQGRTTEAFF,TGTGCCTGGACCAGACAGGGCCGGACCACTGAAGCTTTCTTT
TRBJ1-2,TRBD1,TRBV14,many,15,CASSRGQGANYGYTF,TGTGCCAGCAGCCGAGGACAGGGGGCGAACTATGGCTACACCTTC
TRBJ2-2,TRBD1,TRBV5-1,.,16,CASSTAAGGSTGELFF,TGCGCCAGCAGCACGGCGGCAGGGGGCTCAACCGGGGAGCTGTTTTTT
TRBJ2-5,.,TRBV12-3/TRBV12-4,.,13,CASSLSWGETQYF,TGTGCCAGCAGCTTGTCTTGGGGAGAGACCCAGTACTTC
TRBJ1-2,.,TRBV7-3,.,14,CASSLTGTSYGYTF,TGTGCCAGCAGCCTCACGGGGACAAGCTATGGCTACACCTTC
TRBJ1-2,.,TRBV20-1,.,14,CSASSPESYYGYTF,TGCAGTGCTAGTTCTCCTGAGAGCTACTATGGCTACACCTTC
TRBJ1-2,TRBD1,TRBV7-2,few,14,CASSSWTGSYGHTF,TGTGCCAGCAGCTCCTGGACAGGGTCTTATGGCCACACCTTC
TRBJ2-7,.,TRBV20-1,many,11,CSARLKTGQYF,TGCAGTGCTAGACTAAAGACAGGGCAGTACTTC
TRBJ2-1,.,TRBV12-3/TRBV12-4,.,16,CASSFPTGNAYNEQFF,TGTGCCAGCAGTTTCCCTACGGGGAACGCCTACAATGAGCAGTTCTTC
TRBJ2-5,.,TRBV3-1,.,15,CASSQERRVGETQYF,TGTGCCAGCAGCCAAGAAAGGAGGGTTGGCGAGACCCAGTACTTC
TRBJ2-5,.,TRBV2,.,16,CASSEARAGWGETQYF,TGTGCCAGCAGTGAAGCCCGGGCCGGGTGGGGAGAGACCCAGTACTTC
TRBJ1-1,.,TRBV5-1,once,14,CASSRGGVKTEAFF,TGCGCCAGCAGCCGCGGAGGGGTAAAGACTGAAGCTTTCTTT
TRBJ2-1,TRBD1,TRBV28,few,11,CASSQGEQQFF,TGTGCCAGCTCCCAGGGGGAGCAGCAGTTCTTC
TRBJ1-2,TRBD1,TRBV12-3/TRBV12-4,few,17,CASSLLAWDSSGYGYTF,TGTGCCAGCAGTTTATTAGCTTGGGACAGTAGCGGCTATGGCTACACCTTC
TRBJ2-5,TRBD1,TRBV7-9,many,15,CASSPDRGRRETQYF,TGTGCCAGCAGCCCGGACAGGGGGCGCCGAGAGACCCAGTACTTC
TRBJ2-5,TRBD2,TRBV27,many,17,CASSLLASGGARETQYF,TGTGCCAGCAGTTTATTGGCTAGCGGGGGGGCAAGGGAGACCCAGTACTTC
TRBJ2-7,TRBD1,TRBV5-1,many,14,CASRGQGADYEQYF,TGCGCCAGCAGGGGACAGGGGGCTGACTACGAGCAGTACTTC
TRBJ2-3,.,TRBV12-3/TRBV12-4,few,14,CASSLFPIVHTQYF,TGTGCCAGCAGTTTATTCCCTATTGTACATACGCAGTATTTT
TRBJ2-7,.,TRBV3-1,few,15,CASSRPGGTYYEQYF,TGTGCCAGCAGCCGACCCGGTGGAACCTACTACGAGCAGTACTTC
TRBJ2-7,.,TRBV1,.,15,CTSSQTSVGSYEQYF,TGCACCAGCAGCCAAACTAGCGTGGGCTCCTACGAGCAGTACTTC